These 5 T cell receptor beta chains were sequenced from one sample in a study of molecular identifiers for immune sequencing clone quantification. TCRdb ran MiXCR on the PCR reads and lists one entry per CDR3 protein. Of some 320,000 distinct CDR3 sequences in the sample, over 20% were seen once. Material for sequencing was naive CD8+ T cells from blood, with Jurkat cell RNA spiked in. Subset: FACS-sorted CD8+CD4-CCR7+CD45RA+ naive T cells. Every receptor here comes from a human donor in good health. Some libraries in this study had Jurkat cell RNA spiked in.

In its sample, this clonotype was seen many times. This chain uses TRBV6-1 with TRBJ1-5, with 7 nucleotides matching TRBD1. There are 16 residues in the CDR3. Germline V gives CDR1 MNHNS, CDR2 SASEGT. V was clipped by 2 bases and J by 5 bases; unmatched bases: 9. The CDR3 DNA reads TGTGCCAGCAGTGAATTGACAGGGACGGGGTATCAGCCCCAGCATTTT. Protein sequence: CASSELTGTGYQPQHF.

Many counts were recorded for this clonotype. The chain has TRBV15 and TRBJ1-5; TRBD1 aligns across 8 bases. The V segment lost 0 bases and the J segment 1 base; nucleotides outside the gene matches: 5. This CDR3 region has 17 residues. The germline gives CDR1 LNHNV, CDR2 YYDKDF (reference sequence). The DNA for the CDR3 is TGTGCCACCAGCAGAGATAGACAGGGGCTGAGCAATCAGCCCCAGCATTTT. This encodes CATSRDRQGLSNQPQHF.

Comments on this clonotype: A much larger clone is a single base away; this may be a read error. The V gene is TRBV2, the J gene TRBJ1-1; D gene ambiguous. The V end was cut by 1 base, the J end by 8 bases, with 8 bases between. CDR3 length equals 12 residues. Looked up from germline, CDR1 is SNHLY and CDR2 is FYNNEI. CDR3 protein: CASSEVGLEAFF. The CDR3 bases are TGTGCCAGCAGTGAAGTAGGACTCGAAGCTTTCTTT.

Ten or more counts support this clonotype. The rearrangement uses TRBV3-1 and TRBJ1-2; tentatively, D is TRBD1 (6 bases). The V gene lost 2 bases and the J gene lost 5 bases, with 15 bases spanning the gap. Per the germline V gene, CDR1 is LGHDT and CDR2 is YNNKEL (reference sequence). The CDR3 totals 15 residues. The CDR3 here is CASSQTGQPNYGYTF. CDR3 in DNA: TGTGCCAGCAGCCAAACCGGACAGCCAAATTATGGCTACACCTTC.

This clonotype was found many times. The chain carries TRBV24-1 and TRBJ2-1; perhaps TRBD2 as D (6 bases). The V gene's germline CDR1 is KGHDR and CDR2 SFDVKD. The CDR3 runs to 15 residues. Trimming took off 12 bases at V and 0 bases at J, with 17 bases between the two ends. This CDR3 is CAPRAGQNSYNEQFF. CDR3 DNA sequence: TGTGCCCCAAGGGCGGGGCAAAACTCCTACAATGAGCAGTTCTTC.